Reported below is one T cell receptor (beta chain). What it binds is unknown. This entry belongs to a study of vaccination and CD4 T cells after COVID-19. Study findings and constraints: A nonsignificant median increase from roughly 21 to 40 SARS-CoV-2-reactive clonotypes was observed.

Treatment denoted: roughly 10-day PBMC culture with coronavirus spike peptide pools or control peptides (ViraFEST assay). Once obtained from cultured CD4+ T cells, the DNA was sequenced using the Oncomine TCR Beta short-read assay. Each CDR3 protein is one row after TCRdb ran MiXCR on the PCR reads. Of around 16,000 distinct CDR3 sequences listed, 57% are singletons. The V gene lost 1 base and the J gene lost 11 bases, with 14 bases spanning the gap. Germline CDR1 and CDR2: MNHNS and SASEGT. The CDR3 sequence is 13 residues long. This sequence joins TRBV6-1 and TRBJ1-1, with a weak D call TRBD1 (6 bases). The specimen sequenced was CD4+ T cells from blood, cultured in vitro. The receptor was isolated from a human donor who had recovered from COVID-19. Written as DNA, the CDR3 is TGTGCCAGCAGTGAAGGTTTTCGAGGGGGGGCTTTCTTT. Its protein is CASSEGFRGGAFF.